One sample yielded the 15 T cell receptor beta chains listed below, sequenced in a study of technical replicates of blood from several donors. The data were produced by immunoSEQ multiplex PCR, yet TCRdb's version contains in-frame clones alone and is incomplete. Counted here are fewer than 70,000 clones, roughly 90% occurring once; the ten biggest clones make up around 5.1%. The sequencing sample was made of PBMCs. The receptor set was obtained from a human donor in good health. Some clones in this sample may be carry-over from other donors' samples.

V gene TRBV30 combines with J gene TRBJ2-7, with TRBD2 matching 7 bases. The ends lost 0 bases at V and 0 bases at J; junction bases unmatched: 2. Per the germline V gene, CDR1 is GTSNPN and CDR2 is SVGIG (reference sequence). The CDR3 is made up of 14 amino acids. CDR3 residues: CAWSVGGSSYEQYF. CDR3 sequence (DNA): TGTGCCTGGAGTGTGGGGGGGAGCTCCTACGAGCAGTACTTC. The full variable domain, in which reference TRBV30 and TRBJ2-7 provide the parts outside the CDR3, is SQTIHQWPATLVQPVGSPLSLECTVEGTSNPNLYWYRQAAGRGLQLLFYSVGIGQISSEVPQNLSASRPQDRQFILSSKKLLLSDSGFYLCAWSVGGSSYEQYFGPGTRLTVT.

J is TRBJ1-2 and V is TRBV7-2; TRBD1 agrees at 8 bases. Per the germline V gene, CDR1 is SGHTA and CDR2 is FQGNSA. The junction had 7 bases not matched to a gene; V was cut back by 2 bases and J by 5 bases. This CDR3 region has 15 residues. The CDR3 coding sequence is TGTGCCAGCAGCTTACCGGACAGGGCTCAATATGGCTACACCTTC. This gives the protein CASSLPDRAQYGYTF.

V and J are TRBV6-5 and TRBJ1-5, with no clear D. The CDR3 loop spans 13 amino acids. The ends were cut back, 2 bases at V and 0 bases at J, with 2 bases in the middle. CDR1 and CDR2 (germline): MNHEY, SVGAGI. The CDR3 is CASSYRSNQPQHF. The CDR3 nucleotides are TGTGCCAGCAGTTACCGTAGCAATCAGCCCCAGCATTTT.

The chain couples TRBV15 to TRBJ2-1; 12 nucleotides line up with TRBD2. V shed 0 bases and J 7 bases; nucleotides not matched to a gene: 10. The CDR3 extends over 18 amino acids. Germline lookup yields CDR1 LNHNV and CDR2 YYDKDF (reference sequence). The CDR3 coding sequence is TGTGCCACCAGCAGAGATCGGCTAGCGGGAGGGCCGGGAAATGAGCAGTTCTTC. Translated, it gives CATSRDRLAGGPGNEQFF.

CDR3 sequence (DNA): TGTGCCAGCAGTGAAGGGCCCAAACCCCTCCACTTT. Its protein is CASSEGPKPLHF. V gene TRBV2 combines with J gene TRBJ1-6; D is unclear. Germline V lookup: CDR1 SNHLY, CDR2 FYNNEI. The CDR3 sequence is 12 residues long. The V gene lost 1 base and the J gene lost 12 bases, with 7 bases spanning the gap.

The chain carries TRBV7-2 and TRBJ1-5; D ambiguous. The V gene lost 3 bases and the J gene lost 4 bases, with 13 bases spanning the gap. The CDR3 spans 15 residues. In germline, CDR1 is SGHTA, CDR2 FQGNSA. The CDR3 nucleotides are TGTGCCAGCAGCTTCCGGGGTAGAATGAATCAGCCCCAGCATTTT. The encoded protein is CASSFRGRMNQPQHF.

The chain recombines TRBV12-5 with TRBJ2-5; TRBD1 is a possible D gene (5 bases). V shed 2 bases and J shed 5 bases, with 15 bases lying between them. This CDR3 spans 15 amino acids. The germline V gene has CDR1 LGHNT and CDR2 FRNRAP. This CDR3 is CASGLYQGGRETQYF. The CDR3 DNA sequence: TGTGCTAGTGGTTTGTATCAGGGCGGTAGGGAGACCCAGTACTTC.

The chain employs TRBV9 and TRBJ2-5; tentative D call: TRBD1 (7 bases). Per germline, CDR1 SGDLS and CDR2 YYNGEE. This CDR3 contains 15 residues. The V and J ends lost 0 bases and 4 bases respectively, with 13 bases between them. Here the CDR3 reads CASSVGGGGPETQYF. CDR3 sequence (DNA): TGTGCCAGCAGCGTAGGAGGAGGGGGCCCAGAGACCCAGTACTTC.

The gene calls are TRBV2 and TRBJ2-7; D gene uncertain. CDR1 and CDR2 from the germline V gene are SNHLY and FYNNEI. The V end lost 6 bases, the J end lost 7 bases, and 7 bases lay between the germline ends. The CDR3 is made up of 10 amino acids. DNA for the CDR3: TGTGCCAGCAGGGGCTGGGAGCAGTACTTC. Amino acid sequence: CASRGWEQYF.

This clone showed up just a few times. The rearrangement joins TRBV7-6 to TRBJ1-1; D might be TRBD1 (6 bases). There are 13 residues in the CDR3. The ends were cut back, 6 bases at V and 6 bases at J, with 14 bases in the middle. Germline CDR1 is SGHVS and CDR2 is FNYEAQ. The CDR3 is CASSWEQGSEAFF. CDR3 nucleotides: TGTGCCAGCAGTTGGGAACAGGGTTCTGAAGCTTTCTTT.

V gene TRBV6-1 combines with J gene TRBJ2-1, with 13 bases aligning to TRBD2. This CDR3 has 14 residues. The J segment lost 10 bases and the V segment lost 10 bases, leaving 10 bases of the junction unmatched. CDR1 is MNHNS, CDR2 SASEGT, per germline. The chain's CDR3 is CATKGLAGAGEQFF. For the CDR3, the DNA is TGTGCCACCAAAGGACTAGCGGGAGCAGGGGAGCAGTTCTTC.

Here the CDR3 DNA reads TGTGCCAGTAGTCCCGGACAGGTTGGAAACATTCAGTACTTC. It specifies CASSPGQVGNIQYF. The chain links TRBV19 to TRBJ2-4, with TRBD1 identical over 7 bases. CDR1 and CDR2 from the germline V gene are LNHDA and SQIVND (reference sequence). The CDR3 spans 14 residues. J lost 6 bases, V lost 5 bases, and 7 bases had no gene match.

There are a few counts of this clone. V usage is TRBV7-3 and J usage is TRBJ1-6; 9 bases align to TRBD1. The germline V gene has CDR1 SGHTA and CDR2 FQGTGA. The ends lost 4 bases at V and 10 bases at J; junction bases unmatched: 2. The CDR3 length is 13 residues. DNA for the CDR3: TGTGCCAGCAGCTGGGGACAGGGCTCACCCCTCCACTTT. Residues: CASSWGQGSPLHF. Supplemented by reference TRBV7-3 and TRBJ1-6, the full variable domain reads GAGVSQTPSNKVTEKGKYVELRCDPISGHTALYWYRQSLGQGPEFLIYFQGTGAADDSGLPNDRFFAVRPEGSVSTLKIQRTERGDSAVYLCASSWGQGSPLHFGNGTRLTVT.

The chain carries TRBV6-5 and TRBJ2-7, with 8 bases fitting TRBD2. Germline V gene lookup returns CDR1 MNHEY and CDR2 SVGAGI. The CDR3 has 11 amino acids. Losses at the gene ends were 7 bases for V and 8 bases for J; bases not matched to a gene: 4. CDR3 in DNA: TGTGCCAGCACTACTAGCGGCAAGCAGTACTTC. Its translation: CASTTSGKQYF.

J is TRBJ2-1 and V is TRBV11-1; TRBD1 matches 9 bases. The V segment lost 3 bases and the J segment 9 bases; nucleotides outside the gene matches: 9. The CDR3 runs 15 residues. Germline V gene sequence: CDR1 SGHAT, CDR2 FQDESV (reference sequence). The CDR3 loop reads CASSFASTGGAEQFF. The CDR3 bases are TGTGCCAGCAGCTTCGCTTCGACAGGGGGTGCTGAGCAGTTCTTC.